This section outlines one T cell receptor beta chain sequence together with its context. The sample comes from a study of technical replicates of blood from several donors. This CDR3 is 14 amino acids long. The germline V gene encodes CDR1 SNHLY and CDR2 FYNNEI. After removal of 5 bases from V and 2 bases from J, the junction contained 5 bases not matched to a gene. Sequenced by immunoSEQ multiplex PCR; TCRdb stores in-frame clones only, minus some. The sample holds 65,000 to 90,000 clones, just under 95% seen once. This clonotype was obtained from a human donor in good health. Sequenced: T cells isolated from PBMCs. The V and J genes are TRBV2 and TRBJ2-7, with TRBD2 matching over 8 bases. CDR3 nucleotide sequence: TGTGCCAGCAGTCCTACTAGCGGAGCCTACGAGCAGTACTTC. It translates to CASSPTSGAYEQYF.